This T cell receptor (beta chain) appears in the sequencing data of a study of blood T cell repertoires in COVID-19. About the study: COVID-19 samples from acute and convalescent phases originated in the United States, Italy and Spain. Nucleic acid was either cDNA or gDNA, and it came from T cells, B-cell-depleted T cells, or PBMCs.

The CDR3 runs 15 residues. Germline-derived CDR1 and CDR2 are KGHDR and SFDVKD. Losses at the gene ends were 3 bases for V and 3 bases for J; bases not matched to a gene: 5. Under the authors' procedure: From reference gene primer amplification, estimates of nucleated cell counts were derived. Sequencing was performed with immunoSEQ multiplex PCR; in TCRdb, only in-frame clones are kept and a portion is missing. Clone size and V and J calls were adopted from that table, with D and trimming inferred from the DNA. Altogether 130,000 or so clones are present, around 89% being singletons, with the ten largest covering around 19%.

The chain joins TRBV24-1 to TRBJ2-3, with TRBD1 matching over 7 bases. The sequenced sample consisted of peripheral blood. The source is a man in his forties or fifties with active or convalescent COVID-19. CDR3 coding DNA: TGTGCCACCAGTGATCAGACAGGGACGACAGATACGCAGTATTTT. Translation gives CATSDQTGTTDTQYF.